This T cell receptor beta chain was retrieved from a study of PD-1 blockade in classical Hodgkin lymphoma. About the study: The nivolumab dose that patients received was 3 mg/kg, given intravenously every 2 weeks. Findings and limits, study-wide: Repertoires differed for reasons still undefined, possibly disease activity or prior therapy.

On this clone itself: Antigen unknown.

Measured with immunoSEQ multiplex PCR; TCRdb has only the in-frame clones, and not every one. The table has about 31,000 clones, roughly four fifths seen once. V lost 3 bases to trimming and J lost 9 bases, with 19 bases between them. The CDR3 covers 14 residues. Germline lookup yields CDR1 SGHTS and CDR2 YDEGEE. Time point denoted: cycle 4 day 1 (C4D1), after less than 7 weeks of nivolumab. All trial patients relapsed after autologous stem cell transplantation. Specimen: peripheral blood mononuclear cells (PBMCs), collected before the fourth cycle of nivolumab. This receptor was obtained from a human donor with classical Hodgkin lymphoma. The chain recombines TRBV5-8 with TRBJ2-7; D not resolved. The CDR3 loop is CASSYSLARALQYF. The CDR3 region has the DNA TGTGCCAGCAGCTATAGCTTGGCCCGCGCGTTGCAGTACTTC.